The 13 T cell receptor beta chains below come from one sample, sequenced in a study of T cell changes during pregnancy in multiple sclerosis. Profiling relied on immunoSEQ multiplex PCR, and the TCRdb table lists in-frame clones only, not all of them. Here the sample spans more than 30,000 clones, approximately 88% being singletons. Sample: CD8+ T cells from peripheral blood mononuclear cells, taken in the first trimester of pregnancy. The source of these receptors is a female donor with multiple sclerosis, enrolled in a pregnancy study.

This chain joins TRBV11-3 and TRBJ2-7; D gene uncertain. V was clipped by 0 bases and J by 3 bases, with 6 bases between them. Germline V gene data show CDR1 as SGHNT and CDR2 as YENEEA. The CDR3 contains 13 residues. CDR3 DNA: TGTGCCAGCAGCTTAGACCCTAACTACGAGCAGTACTTC. Translating it yields CASSLDPNYEQYF.

The chain couples TRBV7-3 to TRBJ2-3; 8 nucleotides match TRBD1. The germline V gene has CDR1 SGHTA and CDR2 FQGTGA. The junction had 6 bases not matched to a gene; V was cut back by 4 bases and J by 3 bases. The CDR3 runs 15 residues. CDR3 coding DNA: TGTGCCAGCAGCTCCCGGACAGGGTCAACAGATACGCAGTATTTT. Encoded protein: CASSSRTGSTDTQYF.

This sequence joins TRBV19 and TRBJ2-3, with a weak D call TRBD2 (7 bases). V was clipped by 6 bases and J by 1 base, with 11 bases between them. The CDR3 totals 14 residues. CDR1 LNHDA and CDR2 SQIVND come from the germline V gene (reference sequence). CDR3 in amino acids: CASRAGAGTDTQYF. In DNA, the CDR3 is TGTGCCAGTAGGGCGGGGGCAGGCACAGATACGCAGTATTTT.

The rearrangement joins TRBV2 to TRBJ2-5, with 10 bases that match TRBD2. V dropped 6 bases and J dropped 4; count of bases not matched to a gene: 8. CDR3 length: 15 amino acids. In germline, CDR1 is SNHLY, CDR2 FYNNEI. As DNA, the CDR3 is TGTGCCAGCAGACCGGGACTAGCGTCGGGAGAGACCCAGTACTTC. Translated: CASRPGLASGETQYF.

The chain employs TRBV4-3 and TRBJ1-1; D call uncertain. In germline, CDR1 is LGHNA, CDR2 YSLEER. The CDR3 totals 14 residues. V lost 2 bases, J lost 4 bases, and 11 bases lay in between. Here the CDR3 DNA reads TGCGCCAGCAGCCAATTCACGGCGGGCACTGAAGCTTTCTTT. This codes for CASSQFTAGTEAFF.

This clone has a handful of counts. Additional DNA sequences in this sample encode the identical CDR3. This sequence joins TRBV4-1 and TRBJ2-7; D remains unclear. The CDR3 has 14 amino acids. V gave up 0 bases and J gave up 6 bases, with 12 bases separating them. CDR1 is MGHRA and CDR2 is YSYEKL in the germline V gene. This CDR3 reads CASSQDSRVLEQYF. The DNA for the CDR3 is TGCGCCAGCAGCCAAGATAGTCGAGTGCTCGAGCAGTACTTC.

The chain is built from TRBV7-9 and TRBJ1-6; no clear D. The V end lost 0 bases, the J end lost 10 bases, and 13 bases lay between the germline ends. Germline V gene sequence: CDR1 SEHNR, CDR2 FQNEAQ (reference sequence). This CDR3 contains 15 residues. The CDR3 sequence is CASSLALGRESPLHF. For the CDR3, the DNA is TGTGCCAGCAGCTTAGCGCTAGGGAGAGAATCACCCCTCCACTTT.

V is TRBV7-3 and J is TRBJ1-1, with 8 bases lining up with TRBD1. In germline, CDR1 is SGHTA, CDR2 FQGTGA. The junction had 5 bases not matched to a gene; V was cut back by 4 bases and J by 4 bases. This CDR3 contains 14 residues. DNA for the CDR3: TGTGCCAGCAGCTCGCACAGGGGGAGCACTGAAGCTTTCTTT. Encoded protein: CASSSHRGSTEAFF.

The rearrangement links TRBV14 to TRBJ1-5; maybe TRBD1 (5 bases). V gave up 4 bases and J gave up 0 bases, with 16 bases separating them. The CDR3 extends over 17 amino acids. CDR1 is SGHDN, CDR2 FVKESK, per germline. The CDR3 bases are TGTGCCAGCAGCCCTTGCGGCAGGGTAGGTAGCAATCAGCCCCAGCATTTT. This translates into CASSPCGRVGSNQPQHF. Drawing the rest from reference TRBV14 and TRBJ1-5, the complete variable domain is EAGVTQFPSHSVIEKGQTVTLRCDPISGHDNLYWYRRVMGKEIKFLLHFVKESKQDESGMPNNRFLAERTGGTYSTLKVQPAELEDSGVYFCASSPCGRVGSNQPQHFGDGTRLSIL.

The CDR3 DNA reads as TGTGCCAGCAGCTTAAACAAGCAGTGGCAGGGGGTCTACAATGAGCAGTTCTTC. As protein: CASSLNKQWQGVYNEQFF. J is TRBJ2-1 and V is TRBV11-2; 7 positions match TRBD1. The junction had 13 bases not matched to a gene; V was cut back by 2 bases and J by 3 bases. The CDR3 is made up of 18 amino acids. CDR1 is SGHAT and CDR2 is FQNNGV in the germline V gene.

The CDR3 sequence is CASYIYEQYF. The CDR3 DNA sequence: TGTGCCAGCTACATTTACGAGCAGTACTTC. The chain employs TRBV7-9 and TRBJ2-7; the D is unclear. The length of the CDR3 is 10 residues. Trimming cost V 8 bases and J 4 bases, with 6 bases left between them. Per the germline V gene, CDR1 is SEHNR and CDR2 is FQNEAQ (reference sequence). Using reference TRBV7-9 and TRBJ2-7 for the parts outside the CDR3, the full variable domain is DTGVSQNPRHKITKRGQNVTFRCDPISEHNRLYWYRQTLGQGPEFLTYFQNEAQLEKSRLLSDRFSAERPKGSFSTLEIQRTEQGDSAMYLCASYIYEQYFGPGTRLTVT.

The chain links TRBV28 to TRBJ2-7; TRBD2 aligns across 9 bases. Trimming cost V 7 bases and J 4 bases; bases outside gene matches: 8. Germline V gene data show CDR1 as MDHEN and CDR2 as SYDVKM. This CDR3 has 14 amino acids. The CDR3 DNA reads as TGTGCCAGCATGGTAGCGGGAGATCATTACGAGCAGTACTTC. Amino acid sequence: CASMVAGDHYEQYF.

This clone was recorded a few times. The V call is TRBV27, the J call TRBJ1-6, with D perhaps matching TRBD1 (5 bases). V lost 2 bases and J 0 bases, leaving 11 bases between the germline ends. Germline assignment: CDR1 MNHEY and CDR2 SMNVEV (reference sequence). CDR3 length: 17 amino acids. DNA for the CDR3: TGTGCCAGCAGTTTAGAGACAGCAAGCTCCTATAATTCACCCCTCCACTTT. Protein: CASSLETASSYNSPLHF.